Sequencing of this T cell receptor beta chain was carried out in a study of T cell responses to AZD1222 COVID-19 vaccine. Comments on this clone: Its specificity is not known.

Per germline, CDR1 MGHRA and CDR2 YSYEKL. The CDR3 covers 16 residues. V shed 0 bases and J 4 bases; nucleotides not matched to a gene: 8. The table came from immunoSEQ multiplex PCR; TCRdb's copy has only in-frame clones and leaves some out. The sample includes 90,000 to 120,000 clones, roughly nine tenths seen only once; the top ten take approximately 1.2%. General study results and limits: Rises in breadth and depth of Spike-specific TCRs came after two AZD1222 doses. The donors showed a predominance of white British ancestry and of females, with possible underestimation of clonal diversity.

The sequence was collected from an adult in good health. This chain links TRBV4-1 with TRBJ2-7; 8 bases match TRBD1. Sample: peripheral blood, taken on day 0 of AZD1222 vaccination. CDR3 sequence (DNA): TGCGCCAGCAGCCAAGAGCCGGCAGGGGGCTCTTACGAGCAGTACTTC. This sequence encodes CASSQEPAGGSYEQYF.